These 14 T cell receptor beta chains were all obtained from the same sample, sequenced in a study of T cells in Graves' hyperthyroidism and ophthalmopathy. From RNA transcripts, TCR beta CDR3 regions were amplified. Initially, a first-round RT-PCR of the TCR CDR3 employed the HTBI primer set. From the multiplex PCR reads, TCRdb called clonotypes with MiXCR, one entry per CDR3 protein. The sample contains about 590,000 distinct CDR3 sequences, around 14% of which appear only once. Sequenced input: blood. These receptors were collected from a woman younger than 45 with Graves' hyperthyroidism.

The V call is TRBV3-1, the J call TRBJ2-3, with 8 bases fitting TRBD1. The CDR3 has 17 amino acids. The germline gives CDR1 LGHDT, CDR2 YNNKEL (reference sequence). V was clipped by 4 bases and J by 5 bases; unmatched bases: 14. The CDR3 sequence: CASSLLGQAVGGDTQYF. In DNA form, the CDR3 reads TGTGCCAGCAGCCTATTGGGACAGGCGGTTGGAGGAGATACGCAGTATTTT.

This chain joins TRBV7-9 and TRBJ2-1, with 14 bases matching TRBD2. Germline trimming cut 5 bases from V and 4 bases from J; bases unmatched to any gene: 7. This CDR3 contains 17 residues. Germline lookup yields CDR1 SEHNR and CDR2 FQNEAQ (reference sequence). The CDR3 sequence: CASSKSGTSGSYNEQFF. In DNA, the CDR3 is TGTGCCAGCAGCAAATCCGGGACTAGCGGGAGTTACAATGAGCAGTTCTTC.

CDR3 region: CASSLGMTSGSTQQYF. CDR3 DNA: TGTGCCAGCAGTTTAGGGATGACTAGCGGGAGTACGCAGCAGTACTTC. V and J are TRBV28 and TRBJ2-7, with 12 bases fitting TRBD2. CDR3 length: 16 amino acids. The V and J ends lost 2 bases and 8 bases, in that order; junction bases with no gene match: 10. Looked up from germline, CDR1 is MDHEN and CDR2 is SYDVKM.

This clonotype was observed many times. This chain links TRBV30 with TRBJ2-3; 7 nucleotides match TRBD2. CDR3 length: 15 amino acids. V trimming: 4 bases; J trimming: 0 bases; junction bases outside the gene matches: 7. Germline V gene lookup returns CDR1 GTSNPN and CDR2 SVGIG (reference sequence). CDR3 loop: CAWIAGPPSTDTQYF. In nucleotides, the CDR3 is TGTGCCTGGATAGCGGGTCCTCCTAGCACAGATACGCAGTATTTT.

This clonotype has more than one count but fewer than ten. The gene calls are TRBV20-1 and TRBJ1-5, with D possibly matching TRBD1 (5 bases). V gave up 6 bases and J gave up 5 bases, with 14 bases separating them. The length of the CDR3 is 13 residues. Germline V CDR1 and CDR2: DFQATT, SNEGSKA (reference sequence). The CDR3 loop reads CSAHGHGDQPQHF. CDR3 sequence (DNA): TGCAGTGCCCATGGACACGGGGATCAGCCCCAGCATTTT.

This clonotype came up a few times. The rearrangement uses TRBV28 and TRBJ2-7; 8 bases are a match to TRBD1. V lost 6 bases to trimming and J lost 2 bases; unmatched junction nucleotides: 6. Germline V gene data show CDR1 as MDHEN and CDR2 as SYDVKM. This CDR3 contains 14 residues. CDR3 sequence reads: CASRLDRAPYEQYF. CDR3 DNA sequence: TGTGCCAGCAGACTGGACAGGGCCCCCTACGAGCAGTACTTC.

The table lists this clonotype with a few counts. The rearrangement uses TRBV5-4 and TRBJ2-2; 9 nucleotides agree with TRBD2. The CDR3 totals 15 residues. Germline V gene data show CDR1 as SGHNT and CDR2 as YYREEE (reference sequence). Trimming took 1 base from V and 5 from J; bases not matched to a gene: 3. The CDR3 region has the DNA TGTGCCAGCAGCTTGAGACTAGCGGAGACCGGGGAGCTGTTTTTT. As protein: CASSLRLAETGELFF.

The chain uses TRBV6-2 or TRBV6-3 and TRBJ2-7, with D perhaps matching TRBD2 (7 bases). The CDR3 loop spans 16 amino acids. Germline CDR1 is MNHEY and CDR2 is SVGEGT. Trimming removed 6 bases from V and 4 bases from J, with 22 bases in between. The CDR3 spells CASSQGGGAGGYEQYF. The DNA for the CDR3 is TGTGCCAGCAGCCAAGGGGGGGGGGCCGGGGGTTACGAGCAGTACTTC.

Only a few counts were recorded for this clonotype. The J gene is TRBJ2-1, the V gene TRBV6-1; 12 positions agree with TRBD2. The V gene's germline CDR1 is MNHNS and CDR2 SASEGT. V lost 3 bases to trimming and J lost 4 bases; unmatched junction nucleotides: 10. This CDR3 comprises 18 residues. CDR3 in DNA: TGTGCCAGCAGTGAGAGGACTAGCGGGACAACGATTTACAATGAGCAGTTCTTC. The encoded protein is CASSERTSGTTIYNEQFF.

This rearrangement joins TRBV19 to TRBJ2-7, with a tentative D call TRBD2 (6 bases). From germline, CDR1 is LNHDA and CDR2 SQIVND (reference sequence). Trimming took off 3 bases at V and 2 bases at J, with 14 bases between the two ends. This CDR3 is built from 15 residues. CDR3 in DNA: TGTGCCAGTAGTATGTTTCTAGCGTATACCTACGAGCAGTACTTC. Translated, it gives CASSMFLAYTYEQYF.

In this sample, this clonotype turned up a few times. This chain uses TRBV2 with TRBJ2-7; D is unresolved. Germline-derived CDR1 and CDR2 are SNHLY and FYNNEI. V was clipped by 2 bases and J by 3 bases, with 11 bases between them. The CDR3 is 14 residues long. The CDR3 DNA reads TGTGCCAGCAGTGAATACGGCAGTCTCTACGAGCAGTACTTC. It encodes CASSEYGSLYEQYF.

V is TRBV5-4 and J is TRBJ2-2; D tentatively reads TRBD1 or TRBD2 (5 bases each). V was cut by 4 bases and J by 8 bases, with 15 bases left in between. Germline V gene data show CDR1 as SGHNT and CDR2 as YYREEE (reference sequence). The CDR3 length is 14 residues. CDR3 nucleotides: TGTGCCAGCAGCGGACCGGGGCCCTCGGGGGAGCTGTTTTTT. Translated: CASSGPGPSGELFF.

This clonotype was detected a few times. The rearrangement uses TRBV7-6 and TRBJ2-7; 9 nucleotides agree with TRBD2. The CDR3 spans 16 residues. Germline lookup yields CDR1 SGHVS and CDR2 FNYEAQ. V shed 5 bases, J shed 3 bases, and the junction held 11 bases outside the gene matches. In DNA form, the CDR3 reads TGTGCCAGCAGCCGCGGGGCGGGAGGGCTGATCTACGAGCAGTACTTC. This sequence encodes CASSRGAGGLIYEQYF.

This clonotype came up many times. The chain joins TRBV11-2 to TRBJ2-1; possible D gene TRBD2, 5 bases. Trimming pared 0 bases from V and 7 bases from J, leaving 13 bases between. The CDR3 is 15 residues long. Looked up from germline, CDR1 is SGHAT and CDR2 is FQNNGV. CDR3 DNA sequence: TGTGCCAGCAGCTTAGATGCGGGTACTGGTAATGAGCAGTTCTTC. Translating it yields CASSLDAGTGNEQFF.